The source of this T cell receptor (beta chain) is a study of tumor-infiltrating lymphocytes in primary liver carcinoma. Study context: Patients were both men and women, whose ages ran from 30 to 69 years. Measuring 4.2 to 10 cm across, the tumors were staged as T1-T3 N0M0.

Reverse transcription of 500 to 650 ng total RNA with a constant-region primer produced TCR beta cDNA. Libraries covering TCR beta were generated through three nested multiplex PCR rounds (using a slightly modified ARM-PCR). The study ran its first two PCR rounds for approximately 11 cycles each, using TRBV1-TRBV30 forward primers and a C-beta reverse primer. TCRdb re-called the multiplex PCR reads with MiXCR, one entry per CDR3 protein. The sample includes 95,000 to 150,000 distinct CDR3 sequences, approximately 71% seen only once; the top ten take over 7.5%. There are many counts of this clonotype. Unsorted bulk tissue, roughly 20-34 mg of it, served as the source for co-extraction of RNA and DNA. Patients underwent surgical resection for primary liver carcinoma. No treatment had been given to the patients, who were chronically infected with HBV. This CDR3 contains 18 residues. CDR1 and CDR2 from the germline V gene are SGHKS and YYEKEE (reference sequence). Trimming left V 4 bases short and J 4 bases short, with 25 bases between.

Specimen: tumor-adjacent normal liver tissue. This chain uses TRBV5-5 with TRBJ2-3, with D perhaps TRBD2 (5 bases). The source is a woman aged 60-75 years with primary liver carcinoma and hepatitis B virus infection. The CDR3 loop reads CASSLGRGEPPAADTQYF. Written as DNA, the CDR3 is TGTGCCAGCAGCCTAGGGAGAGGAGAGCCCCCGGCGGCAGATACGCAGTATTTT.